This TCR beta chain was recorded in a study of T cell repertoires in cytomegalovirus infection. The wider study: Matching HLA type and CMV infection were both indicated by public TCR beta signatures.

TCRdb called the reads again in MiXCR, with one record for every CDR3 protein. Here the sample spans approximately 700,000 distinct CDR3 sequences, 35% being singletons. The CDR3 is made up of 15 amino acids. With V trimmed by 3 bases and J by 2 bases, 7 bases remained unmatched. The V gene's germline CDR1 is MGHDK and CDR2 SYGVNS. This clonotype was recorded many times. Its antigen remains unknown. The study, taken as a whole, reports: Summed frequency of public TCR beta families distinguished CMV carriers with the relevant HLA.

Sequencing used PBMCs. The chain uses TRBV25-1 and TRBJ2-7; 7 positions match TRBD1. The origin of this receptor is a human donor in good health (CMV status not recorded). Some clones in this sample may be carry-over from other donors' samples. Here the CDR3 DNA reads TGTGCCAGCAGTGATCGACAGGGCCAGGCCTACGAGCAGTACTTC. This gives the protein CASSDRQGQAYEQYF.